Shown below are 8 T cell receptor beta chains from a single sample sequenced in a study of OX40 agonist ivuxolimab in advanced cancers. Method: immunoSEQ multiplex PCR; TCRdb's copy keeps in-frame clones and lacks some. Found here are about 86,000 clones, about 90% of them singletons; the top ten hold about 9%. The sample consisted of CD4+ or CD8+ T cells sorted from blood, taken in a trial of the OX40 agonist ivuxolimab. The source is an adult with an advanced solid tumor such as melanoma, head and neck, liver or kidney cancer.

The V call is TRBV5-1, the J call TRBJ2-3; TRBD2 is a possible D gene (6 bases). The germline gives CDR1 SGHRS, CDR2 YFSETQ. This CDR3 is 14 amino acids long. The V gene lost 2 bases and the J gene lost 2 bases, with 9 bases spanning the gap. The CDR3 DNA follows: TGCGCCAGCAGCTTTGGACTAAACACAGATACGCAGTATTTT. Its protein product is CASSFGLNTDTQYF.

The rearrangement joins TRBV19 to TRBJ1-6, with a weak D call TRBD1 (6 bases). Germline V gene data show CDR1 as LNHDA and CDR2 as SQIVND (reference sequence). V lost 10 bases and J lost 4, with 11 bases in between. The CDR3 has 13 residues. In DNA, the CDR3 is TGTGCCATACAGGGATGGTATAATTCACCCCTCCACTTT. This encodes CAIQGWYNSPLHF.

The chain combines TRBV5-7 with TRBJ2-7; no firm D call. TRBV5-7 is an open reading frame whose function is uncertain. Trimming took off 0 bases at V and 4 bases at J, with 11 bases between the two ends. The CDR3 is 14 residues long. The CDR3 region is CASSLEAGDYEQYF. Here the CDR3 DNA reads TGTGCCAGCAGCTTGGAAGCAGGCGATTACGAGCAGTACTTC.

The chain uses TRBV30 and TRBJ1-4; no reliable D call. Trimming took off 3 bases at V and 1 base at J, with 6 bases between the two ends. Germline CDR1 reads GTSNPN; CDR2 reads SVGIG (reference sequence). There are 13 residues in the CDR3. CDR3 sequence: CAWSWRTNEKLFF. The CDR3 DNA follows: TGTGCCTGGAGCTGGAGAACTAATGAAAAACTGTTTTTT. Supplemented by reference TRBV30 and TRBJ1-4, the full variable domain reads SQTIHQWPATLVQPVGSPLSLECTVEGTSNPNLYWYRQAAGRGLQLLFYSVGIGQISSEVPQNLSASRPQDRQFILSSKKLLLSDSGFYLCAWSWRTNEKLFFGSGTQLSVL.

V usage is TRBV18 and J usage is TRBJ1-2; no reliable D call. This CDR3 contains 14 residues. Germline V CDR1 and CDR2: KGHSH, LQKENI. V was pared by 0 bases and J by 4 bases, with 9 bases between. In nucleotides, the CDR3 is TGTGCCAGCTCACCACCATTACTGACCTATGGCTACACCTTC. This sequence encodes CASSPPLLTYGYTF.

The chain joins TRBV29-1 to TRBJ1-2, with TRBD1 identical over 8 bases. Germline V gives CDR1 SQVTM, CDR2 ANQGSEA. The V segment lost 7 bases and the J segment 3 bases; nucleotides outside the gene matches: 7. The CDR3 loop spans 13 amino acids. CDR3 nucleotides: TGCAGCGCGATGACAGGGGTGGACTATGGCTACACCTTC. Residues: CSAMTGVDYGYTF.

V and J are TRBV9 and TRBJ2-7; D is perhaps TRBD2 (6 bases). Germline V gene lookup returns CDR1 SGDLS and CDR2 YYNGEE. Trimming removed 4 bases at V and 1 base at J, with 15 bases between. The CDR3 consists of 15 residues. The CDR3: CASSSRESPSYEQYF. CDR3 DNA sequence: TGTGCCAGCAGCTCTCGGGAGTCCCCTTCCTACGAGCAGTACTTC.

This clone was counted a single time. The CDR3 nucleotides read TGTGCCAGCAGCTTACTAGCGGGAGGGCCGTACGAGCAGTACTTC. Its translation is CASSLLAGGPYEQYF. The chain combines TRBV7-9 with TRBJ2-7; 12 nucleotides align to TRBD2. The CDR3 consists of 15 residues. After removal of 2 bases from V and 4 bases from J, the junction contained 3 bases not matched to a gene. Germline V gene data show CDR1 as SEHNR and CDR2 as FQNEAQ (reference sequence).